The 10 T cell receptor beta chains below all came from one sample that was sequenced in a study of OX40 agonist ivuxolimab in advanced cancers. Libraries were made using the immunoSEQ multiplex PCR assay. The source is immuneACCESS, and TCRdb retained only in-frame sequences with V and J called. Part of the clones is not carried over; for the studies checked, unresolved V genes explain less than half of this, and the remainder is unexplained. The sample table lists under 60,000 clones, 85% to 90% of them with a count of one. The ten largest clonotypes hold 5% to 6% of the sample. Sequencing was performed on CD4+ or CD8+ T cells sorted from blood, taken in a trial of the OX40 agonist ivuxolimab. The receptors stem from an adult with an advanced solid tumor such as melanoma, head and neck, liver or kidney cancer.

This chain connects TRBV5-6 to TRBJ1-1; 7 bases agree with TRBD1. The V gene's germline CDR1 is SGHDT and CDR2 YYEEEE. The CDR3 is made up of 15 amino acids. V shed 1 base and J 1 base; nucleotides not matched to a gene: 4. The chain's CDR3 is CASSLLDRANTEAFF. CDR3 nucleotide sequence: TGTGCCAGCAGCTTGCTCGACAGGGCGAACACTGAAGCTTTCTTT.

The CDR3 DNA sequence: TGCAGCGTCGACGGACTAGCGGGAGGGCAGGGGGGCACAGATACGCAGTATTTT. Translating it yields CSVDGLAGGQGGTDTQYF. The rearrangement uses TRBV29-1 and TRBJ2-3; 15 bases line up with TRBD2. V shed 6 bases and J 1 base; nucleotides not matched to a gene: 11. CDR3 length: 18 amino acids. Germline-derived CDR1 and CDR2 are SQVTM and ANQGSEA.

J is TRBJ2-7 and V is TRBV25-1; 7 nucleotides match TRBD1. The ends lost 8 bases at V and 0 bases at J; junction bases unmatched: 4. This CDR3 region has 13 residues. Germline CDR1 and CDR2: MGHDK and SYGVNS. CDR3 sequence reads: CASLRDSSYEQYF. As DNA, the CDR3 is TGTGCCAGCCTCCGGGACAGCTCCTACGAGCAGTACTTC.

This clone was detected once. The chain employs TRBV28 and TRBJ2-7; the match to TRBD1 covers 7 bases. The germline gives CDR1 MDHEN, CDR2 SYDVKM. This CDR3 region has 13 residues. The V and J ends lost 6 bases and 2 bases, in that order; junction bases with no gene match: 4. In DNA form, the CDR3 reads TGTGCCAGCAGGCCGACAGGGACCTACGAGCAGTACTTC. It is translated as CASRPTGTYEQYF. The full variable domain, its missing parts supplied by reference TRBV28 and TRBJ2-7, is DVKVTQSSRYLVKRTGEKVFLECVQDMDHENMFWYRQDPGLGLRLIYFSYDVKMKEKGDIPEGYSVSREKKERFSLILESASTNQTSMYLCASRPTGTYEQYFGPGTRLTVT.

This clone was found a few times. This chain uses TRBV6-5 with TRBJ2-1; tentatively, D is TRBD2 (6 bases). This CDR3 is built from 14 residues. CDR1 and CDR2 (germline): MNHEY, SVGAGI. V was clipped by 5 bases and J by 5 bases, with 13 bases between them. The CDR3 coding sequence is TGTGCCAGCAGTCGGGGCTGGACTAACAATGAGCAGTTCTTC. Protein product: CASSRGWTNNEQFF.

V gene TRBV7-2 combines with J gene TRBJ1-4, with D uncertain. The V gene lost 3 bases and the J gene lost 6 bases, with 11 bases spanning the gap. Germline V CDR1 and CDR2: SGHTA, FQGNSA. The CDR3 is made up of 14 amino acids. The CDR3 region is CASSFGPFDEKLFF. CDR3 DNA: TGTGCCAGCAGCTTTGGGCCTTTTGATGAAAAACTGTTTTTT.

The V call is TRBV7-9, the J call TRBJ2-5; 11 bases are shared with TRBD1. Losses at the gene ends were 5 bases for V and 6 bases for J; bases not matched to a gene: 8. Per germline, CDR1 SEHNR and CDR2 FQNEAQ (reference sequence). CDR3 length: 15 residues. DNA of the CDR3: TGTGCCAGCAGCCAAGGACAGGGGGCGAGAAAGACCCAGTACTTC. It codes for CASSQGQGARKTQYF.

The gene calls are TRBV6-1 and TRBJ2-1, with 13 bases fitting TRBD2. This CDR3 contains 15 residues. The germline V gene encodes CDR1 MNHNS and CDR2 SASEGT. After removal of 9 bases from V and 7 bases from J, the junction contained 9 bases not matched to a gene. Here the CDR3 reads CASRTSGSSYNEQFF. CDR3 DNA sequence: TGTGCCAGTAGGACTAGCGGGAGTTCGTATAATGAGCAGTTCTTC.

The rearrangement uses TRBV11-3 and TRBJ2-7; possibly TRBD1 for D (5 bases). This CDR3 is built from 14 residues. CDR1 and CDR2 (germline): SGHNT, YENEEA. V was clipped by 1 base and J by 2 bases, with 9 bases between them. Here the CDR3 DNA reads TGTGCCAGCAGCTTAGCAGGGAAGGCCTACGAGCAGTACTTC. Its protein is CASSLAGKAYEQYF.

In its sample, this clone was seen once. Its ends do not fully match the called genes, so a read error is possible. The chain has TRBV2 and TRBJ2-1; D not resolved. The V gene's germline CDR1 is SNHLY and CDR2 FYNNEI. The length of the CDR3 is 11 residues. CDR3 sequence: CASREVNEQFF. As DNA, the CDR3 is TGTGCCAGCAGGGAAGTTAATGAGCAGTTCTTC.